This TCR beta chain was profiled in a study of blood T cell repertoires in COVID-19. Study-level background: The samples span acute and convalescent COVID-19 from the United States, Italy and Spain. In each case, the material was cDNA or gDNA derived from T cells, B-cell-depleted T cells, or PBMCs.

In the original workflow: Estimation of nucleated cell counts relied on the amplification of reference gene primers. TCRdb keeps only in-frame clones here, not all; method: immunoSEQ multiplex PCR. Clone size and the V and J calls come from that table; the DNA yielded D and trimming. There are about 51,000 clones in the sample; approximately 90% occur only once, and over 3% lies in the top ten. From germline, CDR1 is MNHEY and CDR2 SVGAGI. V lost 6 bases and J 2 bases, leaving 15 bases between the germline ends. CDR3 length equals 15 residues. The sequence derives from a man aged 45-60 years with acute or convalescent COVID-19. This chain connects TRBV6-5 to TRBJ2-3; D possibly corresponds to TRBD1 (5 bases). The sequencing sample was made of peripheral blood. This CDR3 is CASRDLRAPTDTQYF. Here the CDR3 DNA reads TGTGCCAGCAGAGATCTCAGGGCCCCCACAGATACGCAGTATTTT.